The T cell receptor beta chain under discussion was sequenced for a study of T cell changes during pregnancy in multiple sclerosis. Produced via immunoSEQ multiplex PCR; TCRdb's table is partial and in-frame only. Among tens of thousands of clones listed, around 91% were seen once. V lost 0 bases, J lost 0 bases, and 9 bases lay in between. CDR1 is SGHNT, CDR2 YYREEE, per germline (reference sequence). The CDR3 totals 15 residues. Specimen: CD4+ T cells from peripheral blood mononuclear cells, collected in the second trimester of pregnancy. This TCR derives from a female donor in good health, enrolled as a control in a pregnancy study. The rearrangement joins TRBV5-4 to TRBJ1-2, with unresolved D. The CDR3 DNA reads as TGTGCCAGCAGCTTGGATCCAGGTTCTAACTATGGCTACACCTTC. Its translation: CASSLDPGSNYGYTF.